Given below is one T cell receptor beta chain in context. The antigen is not known. The germline CDR1 and CDR2 sequences are MNHEY and SMNVEV (reference sequence). The CDR3 consists of 16 residues. Trimming removed 5 bases at V and 1 base at J, with 15 bases between. The record originates from a study of siplizumab effects on memory and regulatory T cells. Study results and caveats: Confirmation that proliferating Tregs from siplizumab cultures had suppressive function was not obtained.

Generated by immunoSEQ multiplex PCR, the TCRdb table keeps only in-frame clones and is missing some. The data show about 110,000 clones, roughly 92% seen once. This rearrangement joins TRBV27 to TRBJ2-1, with D perhaps matching TRBD2 (6 bases). Material: CD4+ T cells sorted from blood. This TCR was recovered from a human donor in good health. This chain's CDR3 is CASSPRVAASYNEQFF. The DNA of the CDR3 is TGTGCCAGCAGTCCCCGGGTAGCGGCTTCCTACAATGAGCAGTTCTTC.